The present TCR beta chain was sequenced within a study of cytomegalovirus exposure and HLA in healthy donors. Study-level information: A subsequent analysis reported that the roughly 120 validation repertoires were produced on the same platform that had also been used for the roughly 700 first-cohort repertoires.

Regarding this clone: Its antigen is currently unknown.

Method: immunoSEQ multiplex PCR; TCRdb's copy keeps in-frame clones and lacks some. This sample has roughly 260,000 clones, with about 90% found just once. This CDR3 spans 14 amino acids. CDR1 is MNHGY, CDR2 SVAAGI, per germline. Trimming at V came to 10 bases and at J to 4 bases, leaving 10 bases not matched to a gene. Notes on the study in general: A subsequent analysis found that TCR clusters from the first cohort also tended to co-occur in the 120 or so validation repertoires, with 90% to 95% of cluster scores above 0. Generally TCR sequences proved uncommon, though certain public TCRs appeared in numerous donors.

The receptor comes from a young woman in good health and CMV-seronegative. Specimen: PBMCs. The J gene is TRBJ1-3, the V gene TRBV6-9, with 7 bases aligning to TRBD1. CDR3 DNA: TGTGCCAACCCCGACAGGGATTTAGGAAACACCATATATTTT. Protein: CANPDRDLGNTIYF.